These 30 T cell receptor beta chains came from one sample sequenced in a study of blood T cell repertoires in COVID-19. Method: immunoSEQ multiplex PCR; TCRdb's copy keeps in-frame clones and lacks some. The data contain roughly 200,000 clones, 80% to 90% of them singletons. Sequenced input: peripheral blood. The receptors were gathered from a man aged 35 to 55 with active or convalescent COVID-19.

The V gene is TRBV11-2, the J gene TRBJ2-1; TRBD2 matches 10 bases. CDR3 length: 16 residues. CDR1 is SGHAT, CDR2 FQNNGV, per germline. The junction had 8 bases not matched to a gene; V was cut back by 2 bases and J by 7 bases. The CDR3 DNA is TGTGCCAGCAGCTTAAGCCTAGCGGGGGTGGGGAATGAGCAGTTCTTC. Translated: CASSLSLAGVGNEQFF.

This clone was counted between two and nine times. The chain has TRBV6-5 and TRBJ1-1, with a tentative D call TRBD1 (6 bases). The CDR3 is made up of 14 amino acids. Germline CDR1 reads MNHEY; CDR2 reads SVGAGI. V dropped 2 bases and J dropped 0 bases, with 7 bases sitting between them. CDR3 sequence reads: CASSYGQMNTEAFF. The CDR3 coding sequence is TGTGCCAGCAGTTACGGACAGATGAACACTGAAGCTTTCTTT.

This sequence joins TRBV3-1 (or the pseudogene TRBV3-2) and TRBJ2-3; no firm D call. CDR1 is LGHDT, CDR2 YNNKEL, per germline (reference sequence). This CDR3 region has 12 residues. Trimming cost V 5 bases and J 2 bases, with 5 bases left between them. CDR3 in amino acids: CASSGVTDTQYF. The CDR3 nucleotides read TGTGCCAGCAGCGGAGTCACAGATACGCAGTATTTT.

V gene TRBV9 combines with J gene TRBJ2-1; the match to TRBD2 covers 11 bases. The germline CDR1 and CDR2 sequences are SGDLS and YYNGEE. The CDR3 contains 17 residues. V gave up 0 bases and J gave up 5 bases; unmatched junction bases: 7. The CDR3: CASSVEATSGVNNEQFF. CDR3 sequence (DNA): TGTGCCAGCAGCGTAGAGGCGACTAGCGGGGTGAACAATGAGCAGTTCTTC.

The chain joins TRBV6-1 to TRBJ1-1; 10 bases are shared with TRBD1. This CDR3 is built from 12 residues. Germline CDR1 is MNHNS and CDR2 is SASEGT. The V segment lost 3 bases and the J segment 10 bases; nucleotides outside the gene matches: 2. The CDR3 region has the DNA TGTGCCAGCAGTGATTGGACAGGGGGAGCTTTCTTT. Encoded protein: CASSDWTGGAFF.

The rearrangement links TRBV6-1 to TRBJ2-7, with D possibly TRBD2 on 7 matching bases. The V gene lost 2 bases and the J gene lost 6 bases, with 17 bases spanning the gap. Germline CDR1 and CDR2: MNHNS and SASEGT. CDR3 length equals 15 residues. The CDR3 here is CASSERPWGGREQYF. CDR3 DNA: TGTGCCAGCAGTGAACGTCCGTGGGGGGGGCGCGAGCAGTACTTC.

The chain recombines TRBV21-1 with TRBJ2-7; TRBD1, the D gene given by the table, was not confirmed from the DNA. TRBV21-1 is a listed pseudogene. The CDR3 consists of 14 residues. The CDR3 DNA follows: TGTGCCAGCAGCTCCCCCGGGACAGGGGACGAGCAGTACTTC. Its translation: CASSSPGTGDEQYF.

J is TRBJ1-5 and V is TRBV4-1, with 11 bases aligning to TRBD1. The J segment lost 7 bases and the V segment lost 3 bases, leaving 8 bases of the junction unmatched. Germline V gives CDR1 MGHRA, CDR2 YSYEKL. The CDR3 sequence is 16 residues long. This chain's CDR3 is CASSHTGTGGVQPQHF. CDR3 DNA sequence: TGCGCCAGCAGCCACACCGGGACAGGGGGAGTACAGCCCCAGCATTTT.

The J gene is TRBJ2-7, the V gene TRBV7-2; D unclear. The CDR3 length is 14 residues. Germline CDR1 and CDR2: SGHTA and FQGNSA. The V end lost 5 bases, the J end lost 0 bases, and 11 bases lay between the germline ends. CDR3 bases: TGTGCCAGCAGCCCCCGCGGAGACTCCTACGAGCAGTACTTC. It translates to CASSPRGDSYEQYF.

The sample holds many counts of this clone. V and J are TRBV2 and TRBJ1-5, with D possibly matching TRBD1 (6 bases). CDR3 length equals 17 residues. The germline V gene has CDR1 SNHLY and CDR2 FYNNEI. The V end was cut by 5 bases, the J end by 1 base, with 18 bases between. CDR3 DNA: TGTGCCAGCAGTCCCCGGGTGGGGGCTGGGAGCAATCAGCCCCAGCATTTT. It specifies CASSPRVGAGSNQPQHF.

This rearrangement joins TRBV2 to TRBJ2-3, with D maybe TRBD2 (6 bases). This CDR3 has 13 amino acids. CDR1 and CDR2 from the germline V gene are SNHLY and FYNNEI. Trimming left V 7 bases short and J 6 bases short, with 14 bases between. CDR3 DNA sequence: TGTGCCAGCATAGGCGGAGGGAGGGATACGCAGTATTTT. Its translation is CASIGGGRDTQYF. Supplemented by reference TRBV2 and TRBJ2-3, the full variable domain reads EPEVTQTPSHQVTQMGQEVILRCVPISNHLYFYWYRQILGQKVEFLVSFYNNEISEKSEIFDDQFSVERPDGSNFTLKIRSTKLEDSAMYFCASIGGGRDTQYFGPGTRLTVL.

The V call is TRBV6-6, the J call TRBJ2-7; a possible D gene is TRBD2 (6 bases). The CDR3 consists of 15 residues. Germline loops: CDR1 MNHNY, CDR2 SVGAGI (reference sequence). V was shortened by 5 bases and J by 3 bases, with 17 bases between the two germline ends. CDR3 bases: TGTGCCAGCAGTGCCGGACTGGGGGGTATCTACGAGCAGTACTTC. Amino acids: CASSAGLGGIYEQYF.

The V and J genes are TRBV24-1 and TRBJ1-5; D gene ambiguous. The V end was cut by 10 bases, the J end by 0 bases, with 24 bases between. The CDR3 length is 18 residues. Germline lookup yields CDR1 KGHDR and CDR2 SFDVKD. The CDR3 region is CATEFWVDTSSSNQPQHF. The DNA for the CDR3 is TGTGCCACTGAATTTTGGGTAGACACTTCGTCTAGCAATCAGCCCCAGCATTTT.

The chain has TRBV2 and TRBJ1-1; D is uncertain. V lost 6 bases and J lost 2, with 13 bases in between. Germline loops: CDR1 SNHLY, CDR2 FYNNEI. The CDR3 runs to 14 residues. The DNA of the CDR3 is TGTGCCAGCAGGAGGCAGTTACAAAACACTGAAGCTTTCTTT. As protein: CASRRQLQNTEAFF.

This chain joins TRBV7-9 and TRBJ2-5; the D is unclear. Per the germline V gene, CDR1 is SEHNR and CDR2 is FQNEAQ (reference sequence). V was cut by 2 bases and J by 9 bases, with 13 bases left in between. The CDR3 contains 13 residues. In DNA, the CDR3 is TGTGCCAGCAGCTTAAATGACAAGGATCCCCAGTACTTC. It yields the protein CASSLNDKDPQYF.

The chain joins TRBV2 to TRBJ1-1; D unclear. The CDR3 consists of 14 residues. Per germline, CDR1 SNHLY and CDR2 FYNNEI. The V end lost 7 bases, the J end lost 0 bases, and 12 bases lay between the germline ends. The CDR3 sequence: CASIRTEMNTEAFF. Here the CDR3 DNA reads TGTGCCAGCATTCGGACTGAAATGAACACTGAAGCTTTCTTT.

The rearrangement joins TRBV30 to TRBJ2-2, with D possibly being TRBD2 (5 bases). The CDR3 has 15 amino acids. CDR1 is GTSNPN, CDR2 SVGIG, per germline (reference sequence). V lost 2 bases and J lost 4, with 14 bases in between. The CDR3 loop reads CAWSPRDRITGELFF. The DNA of the CDR3 is TGTGCCTGGAGTCCCCGGGATCGAATCACCGGGGAGCTGTTTTTT.

This clone was seen a handful of times. This chain connects TRBV11-2 to TRBJ2-5; D remains ambiguous. Germline CDR1 SGHAT, CDR2 FQNNGV. The CDR3 consists of 13 residues. V lost 3 bases to trimming and J lost 3 bases, with 8 bases between them. The chain's CDR3 is CASSFTEKETQYF. As DNA, the CDR3 is TGTGCCAGCAGCTTTACAGAGAAAGAGACCCAGTACTTC.

This rearrangement joins TRBV28 to TRBJ1-3, with a weak D call TRBD1 (6 bases). This CDR3 region has 14 residues. V was shortened by 1 base and J by 4 bases, with 8 bases between the two germline ends. Germline CDR1 reads MDHEN; CDR2 reads SYDVKM. The CDR3, as DNA: TGTGCCAGCAGTTTATCAGGGGTCGGAAACACCATATATTTT. Amino acid sequence: CASSLSGVGNTIYF.

The CDR3 nucleotides are TGTGCCACCAGCAGGGGGCAGGCCAGTCAGAAAGAGACCCAGTACTTC. Amino acid sequence: CATSRGQASQKETQYF. This rearrangement joins TRBV15 to TRBJ2-5; D perhaps matches TRBD1 (5 bases). This CDR3 is built from 16 residues. Per germline, CDR1 LNHNV and CDR2 YYDKDF (reference sequence). The V end was cut by 3 bases, the J end by 3 bases, with 17 bases between.

The chain carries TRBV11-3 and TRBJ2-3; D might be TRBD1 (6 bases). The CDR3 has 19 amino acids. V was pared by 5 bases and J by 6 bases, with 30 bases between. Germline V lookup: CDR1 SGHNT, CDR2 YENEEA. The CDR3 reads CASSPEGDREPIVRDTQYF. CDR3 coding DNA: TGTGCCAGCAGCCCTGAGGGGGATCGAGAACCAATTGTGAGGGATACGCAGTATTTT.

The V and J genes are TRBV11-3 and TRBJ1-1; D remains ambiguous. V gave up 0 bases and J gave up 1 base, with 12 bases separating them. The CDR3 contains 16 residues. Germline V lookup: CDR1 SGHNT, CDR2 YENEEA. As DNA, the CDR3 is TGTGCCAGCAGCTTAGATCCTACGAGGTGGAACACTGAAGCTTTCTTT. This encodes CASSLDPTRWNTEAFF.

Only a few counts were recorded for this clone. Other DNA sequences in the same sample also yield this CDR3. The chain joins TRBV19 to TRBJ2-1; weak D call: TRBD2 (6 bases). Germline-derived CDR1 and CDR2 are LNHDA and SQIVND (reference sequence). V was shortened by 3 bases and J by 3 bases, with 6 bases between the two germline ends. This CDR3 has 13 amino acids. DNA of the CDR3: TGTGCCAGTAGTATGGGACTCTACAATGAGCAGTTCTTC. This gives the protein CASSMGLYNEQFF.

This clone was found once. The chain carries TRBV5-1 and TRBJ2-7, with TRBD1 matching 10 bases. The germline V gene encodes CDR1 SGHRS and CDR2 YFSETQ. With V trimmed by 4 bases and J by 9 bases, 13 bases remained unmatched. This CDR3 region has 15 residues. CDR3: CASSPGGTGALGQYF. CDR3 in DNA: TGCGCCAGCAGCCCAGGGGGGACAGGGGCTTTAGGGCAGTACTTC.

The chain recombines TRBV7-2 with TRBJ1-2, with 8 bases lining up with TRBD1. The CDR3 loop spans 14 amino acids. CDR1 and CDR2 from the germline V gene are SGHTA and FQGNSA. V trimming: 6 bases; J trimming: 4 bases; junction bases outside the gene matches: 7. The CDR3 nucleotides read TGTGCCAGCAGTTATATCGGGACAGGCTATGGCTACACCTTC. Encoded protein: CASSYIGTGYGYTF.

In its sample, this clone was seen once. The gene calls are TRBV7-9 and TRBJ2-7, with a weak D call TRBD1 (6 bases). Germline assignment: CDR1 SEHNR and CDR2 FQNEAQ (reference sequence). V dropped 2 bases and J dropped 2 bases, with 10 bases sitting between them. There are 14 residues in the CDR3. CDR3 DNA: TGTGCCAGCAGCTTACCTGGGACACCCTACGAGCAGTACTTC. It yields the protein CASSLPGTPYEQYF.

The V and J genes are TRBV9 and TRBJ2-1; TRBD2 matches at 9 bases. CDR3 length: 15 residues. V trimming: 0 bases; J trimming: 4 bases; junction bases outside the gene matches: 2. The germline V gene encodes CDR1 SGDLS and CDR2 YYNGEE. CDR3 loop: CASSVGAGGYNEQFF. For the CDR3, the DNA is TGTGCCAGCAGCGTAGGAGCGGGAGGATACAATGAGCAGTTCTTC.

V and J are TRBV6-6 and TRBJ2-3, with TRBD2 matching 13 bases. Germline V gene sequence: CDR1 MNHNY, CDR2 SVGAGI (reference sequence). After removal of 5 bases from V and 3 bases from J, the junction contained 5 bases not matched to a gene. CDR3 length: 16 amino acids. CDR3 region: CASSPSTSGGTDTQYF. The CDR3 DNA reads TGTGCCAGCAGTCCGTCGACTAGCGGGGGGACAGATACGCAGTATTTT.

The V and J genes are TRBV7-6 and TRBJ2-7; unclear D gene. Trimming stripped 4 bases from V and 3 bases from J, with 13 bases between. CDR3 length: 14 residues. CDR1 and CDR2 from the germline V gene are SGHVS and FNYEAQ. CDR3 sequence: CASSSPSGGYEQYF. CDR3 sequence (DNA): TGTGCCAGCAGCTCTCCATCCGGCGGCTACGAGCAGTACTTC.

The chain links TRBV19 to TRBJ2-7; TRBD1 aligns across 9 bases. V shed 4 bases and J 2 bases; nucleotides not matched to a gene: 9. The CDR3 runs to 16 residues. Germline V lookup: CDR1 LNHDA, CDR2 SQIVND (reference sequence). CDR3: CASSTPRRQGAYEQYF. CDR3 DNA: TGTGCCAGTAGTACCCCCCGTCGACAGGGGGCCTACGAGCAGTACTTC.